The clone carrying this T cell receptor (beta chain) was seen a single time. The target antigen is unknown. The data are from a study of CD4+ T cells in melanoma. Broader study findings: Reportedly, melanoma neoantigen-specific CD4+ T cells showed varied differentiation states.

TCRdb's table, derived via immunoSEQ multiplex PCR, lists solely in-frame clones and lacks some. The repertoire consists of over 5,500 clones, with about three fifths occurring once and the leading ten covering about a fifth. CDR3 length equals 13 residues. Germline CDR1 and CDR2: SGDLS and YYNGEE. The V and J ends lost 3 bases and 2 bases respectively, with 8 bases between them. The specimen sequenced was cells from a culture (not recorded whether cultured in vitro). The clonotype comes from a human donor with melanoma. V gene TRBV9 combines with J gene TRBJ2-5; D is ambiguous. The CDR3 DNA reads TGTGCCAGCAGCGCGACGGCACAAGAGACCCAGTACTTC. Its protein product is CASSATAQETQYF.